The 17 T cell receptor beta chains presented below share a single source sample, sequenced in a study of T cells in narcolepsy. Assay: immunoSEQ multiplex PCR; the TCRdb copy retains only in-frame clones and omits some. In the table there are over 25,000 clones, around 78% of which are singletons. Sample: CD45RA- memory CD4+ T cells from PBMCs. The receptors shown here come from a human donor with narcolepsy.

Here the CDR3 reads CASSEGWGLNTEAFF. CDR3 nucleotides: TGTGCCAGCAGTGAAGGATGGGGGTTGAACACTGAAGCTTTCTTT. The V call is TRBV6-1, the J call TRBJ1-1, with D possibly matching TRBD1 (5 bases). V lost 1 base and J lost 0, with 9 bases in between. This CDR3 has 15 amino acids. Per germline, CDR1 MNHNS and CDR2 SASEGT.

The chain couples TRBV9 to TRBJ2-5; 9 bases align to TRBD2. Unmatched junction bases numbered 10, after V lost 3 bases and J lost 4 bases. This CDR3 is built from 16 residues. Looked up from germline, CDR1 is SGDLS and CDR2 is YYNGEE. The CDR3 region is CASSATPAGGRETQYF. CDR3 DNA: TGTGCCAGCAGCGCGACCCCCGCGGGGGGGCGAGAGACCCAGTACTTC.

This clone was seen just once. The chain combines TRBV6-1 with TRBJ2-2; 9 bases are shared with TRBD2. The CDR3 consists of 15 residues. Germline V gives CDR1 MNHNS, CDR2 SASEGT. Trimming at V came to 6 bases and at J to 2 bases, leaving 4 bases not matched to a gene. DNA for the CDR3: TGTGCCAGCAGCGCGGGGGGGCCAAACACCGGGGAGCTGTTTTTT. Its translation: CASSAGGPNTGELFF.

This clone was observed a single time. This chain uses TRBV15 with TRBJ2-5; TRBD2 agrees at 7 bases. The CDR3 has 15 residues. Looked up from germline, CDR1 is LNHNV and CDR2 is YYDKDF (reference sequence). V shed 6 bases, J shed 1 base, and the junction held 8 bases outside the gene matches. Here the CDR3 DNA reads TGTGCCACCAGTCTTGGGGGGGGGAGCCAAGAGACCCAGTACTTC. This gives the protein CATSLGGGSQETQYF.

The V gene is TRBV9, the J gene TRBJ1-2, with 8 nucleotides matching TRBD1. After removal of 4 bases from V and 4 bases from J, the junction contained 6 bases not matched to a gene. The germline CDR1 and CDR2 sequences are SGDLS and YYNGEE. This CDR3 is built from 14 residues. The CDR3 is CASSPDRDSYGYTF. CDR3 in DNA: TGTGCCAGCAGCCCGGACAGGGACAGCTATGGCTACACCTTC.

This sequence joins TRBV9 and TRBJ1-2, with D uncertain. This CDR3 is 12 amino acids long. The V end was cut by 4 bases, the J end by 4 bases, with 8 bases between. Germline V lookup: CDR1 SGDLS, CDR2 YYNGEE. Here the CDR3 reads CASSPQSYGYTF. In DNA form, the CDR3 reads TGTGCCAGCAGCCCCCAGAGCTATGGCTACACCTTC.

CDR3 nucleotides: TGTGCCAGCAGCACTAGTAGGGACAGGTTCCGTGGCTACACCTTC. Amino acids: CASSTSRDRFRGYTF. The V gene is TRBV11-3, the J gene TRBJ1-2, with 8 bases aligning to TRBD1. Germline values: CDR1 SGHNT, CDR2 YENEEA. V gave up 5 bases and J gave up 7 bases; unmatched junction bases: 12. The CDR3 extends over 15 amino acids.

This clone was observed a handful of times. V usage is TRBV7-9 and J usage is TRBJ1-6, with D unresolved. This CDR3 comprises 15 residues. Germline V CDR1 and CDR2: SEHNR, FQNEAQ (reference sequence). Trimming removed 5 bases at V and 4 bases at J, with 12 bases between. CDR3 amino acids: CASSLDGRYNSPLHF. The CDR3 region has the DNA TGTGCCAGCAGCCTAGACGGACGGTATAATTCACCCCTCCACTTT.

The chain has TRBV9 and TRBJ1-2; the D is unclear. The CDR3 length is 15 residues. Trimming left V 0 bases short and J 8 bases short, with 17 bases between. CDR1 and CDR2 (germline): SGDLS, YYNGEE. Here the CDR3 reads CASSVGVRSLGGYTF. CDR3 bases: TGTGCCAGCAGCGTAGGAGTCAGATCCTTAGGGGGCTACACCTTC.

The J gene is TRBJ2-3, the V gene TRBV7-2; D unresolved. The length of the CDR3 is 15 residues. Germline V gene lookup returns CDR1 SGHTA and CDR2 FQGNSA. The V gene lost 1 base and the J gene lost 0 bases, with 8 bases spanning the gap. Written as DNA, the CDR3 is TGTGCCAGCAGCTTAGAACGAGTCAGCACAGATACGCAGTATTTT. Translating gives CASSLERVSTDTQYF.

The J gene is TRBJ2-7, the V gene TRBV9; TRBD2 is a possible D gene (6 bases). Looked up from germline, CDR1 is SGDLS and CDR2 is YYNGEE. The CDR3 runs 17 residues. The ends were cut back, 3 bases at V and 0 bases at J, with 19 bases in the middle. CDR3 DNA sequence: TGTGCCAGCAGCGAGGGACTTAATAGCGAGATCTCCTACGAGCAGTACTTC. Protein sequence: CASSEGLNSEISYEQYF.

V usage is TRBV11-2 and J usage is TRBJ1-6; 12 bases fit TRBD1. V was pared by 6 bases and J by 6 bases, with 12 bases of the junction left unmatched. The germline gives CDR1 SGHAT, CDR2 FQNNGV. The CDR3 spans 18 residues. The CDR3 here is CASSTYPGTGGLNSPLHF. For the CDR3, the DNA is TGTGCCAGCAGTACCTATCCCGGGACAGGGGGCCTTAATTCACCCCTCCACTTT.

The chain recombines TRBV29-1 with TRBJ2-3, with D possibly matching TRBD2 (5 bases). CDR1 is SQVTM, CDR2 ANQGSEA, per germline. Trimming took off 3 bases at V and 1 base at J, with 14 bases between the two ends. The CDR3 spans 15 residues. DNA for the CDR3: TGCAGCGTTGATACACCGGGATTACGCACAGATACGCAGTATTTT. This gives the protein CSVDTPGLRTDTQYF.

The rearrangement joins TRBV6-4 to TRBJ2-1; TRBD2 agrees at 8 bases. This CDR3 comprises 15 residues. CDR1 is MRHNA and CDR2 is SNTAGT in the germline V gene. V shed 3 bases and J 9 bases; nucleotides not matched to a gene: 10. The CDR3 DNA sequence: TGTGCCAGCAGTGAGTTATTCGGGGGGGCCGGTGAGCAGTTCTTC. This translates into CASSELFGGAGEQFF.

J is TRBJ2-6 and V is TRBV5-4; 7 nucleotides agree with TRBD1. This CDR3 is built from 15 residues. The V and J ends lost 3 bases and 1 base, in that order; junction bases with no gene match: 1. Germline CDR1 and CDR2: SGHNT and YYREEE (reference sequence). In nucleotides, the CDR3 is TGTGCCAGCAGCTCGACAGGGTCTGGGGCCAACGTCCTGACTTTC. It translates to CASSSTGSGANVLTF.

The chain is built from TRBV7-2 and TRBJ2-5; no clear D gene. The CDR3 has 15 amino acids. Germline assignment: CDR1 SGHTA and CDR2 FQGNSA. V dropped 2 bases and J dropped 5 bases, with 15 bases sitting between them. Here the CDR3 reads CASSLSVEVRETQYF. The CDR3 nucleotides are TGTGCCAGCAGCTTATCGGTAGAGGTCCGGGAGACCCAGTACTTC. Full variable domain (remainder filled in from reference TRBV7-2 and TRBJ2-5): GAGVSQSPSNKVTEKGKDVELRCDPISGHTALYWYRQSLGQGLEFLIYFQGNSAPDKSGLPSDRFSAERTGGSVSTLTIQRTQQEDSAVYLCASSLSVEVRETQYFGPGTRLLVL.

This sequence joins TRBV6-6 and TRBJ2-3; 9 nucleotides match TRBD2. The length of the CDR3 is 16 residues. Germline CDR1 and CDR2: MNHNY and SVGAGI (reference sequence). Losses at the gene ends were 2 bases for V and 0 bases for J; bases not matched to a gene: 3. CDR3: CASSYGLALSTDTQYF. CDR3 coding DNA: TGTGCCAGCAGTTACGGACTAGCGCTTAGCACAGATACGCAGTATTTT.